The following is a T cell receptor (beta chain) sequence with its context. The CDR3 is 15 amino acids. Trimming shortened V by 0 bases and J by 2 bases, and 9 bases separated the two germline ends. The germline CDR1 and CDR2 sequences are SGHRS and YFSETQ. This entry belongs to a study of blood T cell repertoires in COVID-19. Study-wide context: Collection of acute and convalescent COVID-19 samples took place in the United States, Italy and Spain. Sources were T cells, B-cell-depleted T cells, or PBMCs; the material itself was cDNA or gDNA.

In the source study's methods: Reference gene primer amplification gave nucleated cell count estimates. This table comes from immunoSEQ multiplex PCR, and its TCRdb copy is limited to in-frame clones, with some not included. The D gene and trimming were derived from the DNA, and the V and J assignments and clone size from that table. This table has around 71,000 clones, 86% appearing once. The source of this sequence is a woman aged 55-69 years with acute or convalescent COVID-19. The chain joins TRBV5-1 to TRBJ2-1; D is possibly TRBD1 (6 bases). The sequencing input was peripheral blood. The CDR3 loop reads CASSLDQGPYNEQFF. CDR3 sequence (DNA): TGCGCCAGCAGCTTGGATCAGGGGCCCTACAATGAGCAGTTCTTC.